A single sample is the source of the 8 T cell receptor beta chains below, sequenced in a study of cytomegalovirus exposure and HLA in healthy donors. PCR primers comprised 60 Vbeta and 13 Jbeta primers. TCRdb's copy holds only in-frame clones and misses some; the assay was immunoSEQ multiplex PCR. The sample has 85,000 to 130,000 clones, around 80% seen once; the top ten hold 2.5%. Material: PBMCs. Receptor source: a man aged 40-49 years in good health and CMV-seronegative.

The genes are TRBV27 and TRBJ2-7; 14 bases align to TRBD2. This CDR3 spans 16 amino acids. V dropped 4 bases and J dropped 0; count of bases not matched to a gene: 2. The germline V gene has CDR1 MNHEY and CDR2 SMNVEV (reference sequence). CDR3 bases: TGTGCCAGCAGTTCGGGACTAGCGGGGGACTCCTACGAGCAGTACTTC. This translates into CASSSGLAGDSYEQYF.

The V and J genes are TRBV5-1 and TRBJ1-1, with no clear D. The germline V gene has CDR1 SGHRS and CDR2 YFSETQ. The CDR3 totals 15 residues. V was trimmed by 0 bases and J by 5 bases, leaving 14 bases between them. The CDR3 DNA reads as TGCGCCAGCAGCTTGGGATTGGCGGGAGGGACTGAAGCTTTCTTT. Protein sequence: CASSLGLAGGTEAFF.

In its sample, this clone was seen a few times. The rearrangement links TRBV2 to TRBJ2-6; the match to TRBD1 covers 9 bases. CDR3 length equals 15 residues. Unmatched junction bases numbered 2, after V lost 6 bases and J lost 2 bases. Germline V lookup: CDR1 SNHLY, CDR2 FYNNEI. The CDR3: CASRGQGPGANVLTF. CDR3 nucleotide sequence: TGTGCCAGCAGGGGACAGGGACCTGGGGCCAACGTCCTGACTTTC.

This clone appeared a few times. The rearrangement links TRBV6-1 to TRBJ1-2, with a tentative D call TRBD1 (5 bases). This CDR3 is 13 amino acids long. CDR1 is MNHNS and CDR2 is SASEGT in the germline V gene. V lost 2 bases and J 8 bases, leaving 12 bases between the germline ends. CDR3 sequence reads: CASSELGLGGYTF. The CDR3 DNA reads as TGTGCCAGCAGTGAATTGGGGCTAGGGGGCTACACCTTC.

This chain connects TRBV6-1 to TRBJ2-3; 8 nucleotides align to TRBD2. The J segment lost 4 bases and the V segment lost 9 bases, leaving 9 bases of the junction unmatched. The germline V gene encodes CDR1 MNHNS and CDR2 SASEGT. CDR3 length: 14 residues. The CDR3 is CASSRGAGADTQYF. The CDR3 coding sequence is TGTGCCAGTTCGCGGGGGGCTGGGGCAGATACGCAGTATTTT.

The rearrangement joins TRBV29-1 to TRBJ2-3; 11 bases map to TRBD2. J lost 4 bases, V lost 6 bases, and 9 bases had no gene match. CDR1 SQVTM and CDR2 ANQGSEA come from the germline V gene. There are 15 residues in the CDR3. The CDR3 here is CSVGRLAGRPDTQYF. The CDR3, as DNA: TGCAGCGTAGGACGACTAGCGGGGAGGCCAGATACGCAGTATTTT.

This chain uses TRBV4-1 with TRBJ1-5; D call uncertain. V lost 0 bases to trimming and J lost 3 bases, with 6 bases between them. The CDR3 runs 14 residues. CDR1 and CDR2 (germline): MGHRA, YSYEKL. Here the CDR3 DNA reads TGCGCCAGCAGCCAAGAGACAACCAATCAGCCCCAGCATTTT. It is translated as CASSQETTNQPQHF.

This clone was counted a few times. The rearrangement links TRBV18 to TRBJ1-3, with D perhaps matching TRBD1 (5 bases). V dropped 3 bases and J dropped 2 bases, with 11 bases sitting between them. The length of the CDR3 is 15 residues. Germline CDR1 is KGHSH and CDR2 is LQKENI. The CDR3, as DNA: TGTGCCAGCTCACCGCAGGGCTCCGCTGGAAACACCATATATTTT. Its protein is CASSPQGSAGNTIYF.